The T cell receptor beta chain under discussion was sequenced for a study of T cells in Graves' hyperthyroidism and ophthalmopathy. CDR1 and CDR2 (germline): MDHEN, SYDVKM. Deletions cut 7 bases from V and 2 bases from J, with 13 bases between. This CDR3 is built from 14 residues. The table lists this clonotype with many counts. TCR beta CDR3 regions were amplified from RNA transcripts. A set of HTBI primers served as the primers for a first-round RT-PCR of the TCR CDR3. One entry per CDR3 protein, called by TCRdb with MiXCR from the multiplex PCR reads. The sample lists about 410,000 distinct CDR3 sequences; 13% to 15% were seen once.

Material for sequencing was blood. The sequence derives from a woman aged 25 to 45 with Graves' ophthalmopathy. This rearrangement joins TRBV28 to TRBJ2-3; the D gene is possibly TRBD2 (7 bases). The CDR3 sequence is CASIGGPYTDTQYF. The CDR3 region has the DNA TGTGCCAGCATCGGGGGGCCATACACAGATACGCAGTATTTT.